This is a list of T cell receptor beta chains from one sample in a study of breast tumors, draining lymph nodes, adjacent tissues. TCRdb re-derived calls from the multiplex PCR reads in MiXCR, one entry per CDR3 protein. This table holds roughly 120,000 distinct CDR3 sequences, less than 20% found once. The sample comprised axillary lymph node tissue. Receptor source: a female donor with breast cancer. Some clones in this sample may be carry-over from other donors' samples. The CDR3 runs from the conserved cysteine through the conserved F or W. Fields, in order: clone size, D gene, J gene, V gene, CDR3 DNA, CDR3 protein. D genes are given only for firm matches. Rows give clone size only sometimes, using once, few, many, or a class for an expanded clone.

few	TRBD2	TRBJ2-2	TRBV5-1	TGCGCCAGCTCGAAAACTAGCGGGGGCGGAGAGCTGTTTTTT	CASSKTSGGGELFF
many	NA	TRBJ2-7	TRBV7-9	TGTGCCAGTAAGCCCGATGGGAGCGAGCAGTACTTC	CASKPDGSEQYF
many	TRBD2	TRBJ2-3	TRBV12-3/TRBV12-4	TGTGCCAGCAGTTTAGTAGCGGGAGGATTAGATACGCAGTATTTT	CASSLVAGGLDTQYF
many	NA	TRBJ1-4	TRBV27	TGTGCCAGCAGTTGGGGAGGAGCGAATGAAAAACTGTTTTTT	CASSWGGANEKLFF
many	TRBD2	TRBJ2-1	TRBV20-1	TGCAGTGCTAGAGATTTATCAGCGGGGGGGACGAATGAGCAGTTCTTC	CSARDLSAGGTNEQFF
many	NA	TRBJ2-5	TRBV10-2	TGCGCCAGCAGATCACGGCCAGTCCAAGAGACCCAGTACTTC	CASRSRPVQETQYF
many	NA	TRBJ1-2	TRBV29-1	TGCAGCGTGTCAACCGGGACAGGCTACACCTTC	CSVSTGTGYTF
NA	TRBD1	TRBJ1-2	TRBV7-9	TGTGCCAGCAGCTTTACAGGGGGAGGTAACTATGGCTACGCCTTC	CASSFTGGGNYGYAF
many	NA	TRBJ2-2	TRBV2	TGTGCCAGCAGTGATTTAGGAGTCACCGGGGAGCTGTTTTTT	CASSDLGVTGELFF
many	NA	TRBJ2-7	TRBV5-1	TGCGCCAGCAGCCCCGTGGGGCCGGACCACGAGCAGTACTTC	CASSPVGPDHEQYF
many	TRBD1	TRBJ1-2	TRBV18	TGTGCCAGCTCACCAGGTGGCAGGGGGCAGGATGGCTACACCTTC	CASSPGGRGQDGYTF
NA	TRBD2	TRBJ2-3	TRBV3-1	TGTGCCAGCAGCCAAGCTTTCGCGGGGGTCACAGATACGCAGTATTTT	CASSQAFAGVTDTQYF
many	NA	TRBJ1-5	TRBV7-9	TGTGCCAGCAGCGAGAGTGTGGGGGGAAGGAATCAGCCCCAGCATTTT	CASSESVGGRNQPQHF
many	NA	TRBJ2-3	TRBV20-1	TGCAGTGCTGAGGGCAGCACAGATACGCAGTATTTT	CSAEGSTDTQYF
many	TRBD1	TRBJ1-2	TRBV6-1	TGTGCCAGCAGTCCGGACAGGGGGGCCGGGGGCTACACCTTC	CASSPDRGAGGYTF
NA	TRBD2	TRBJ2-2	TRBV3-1	TGTGCCAGCCATCGACTAGCGGGGGGCACCGGGGAGCTGTTTTTT	CASHRLAGGTGELFF
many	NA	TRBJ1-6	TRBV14	TGTGCCAGCAGCCGGAAATCCGGCTCACCCCTCCACTTT	CASSRKSGSPLHF
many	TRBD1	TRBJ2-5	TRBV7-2	TGTGCCAGCAGCTTGGTACAGGGGAAAGAGACCCAGTACTTC	CASSLVQGKETQYF
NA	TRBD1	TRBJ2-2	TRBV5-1	TGCGCCAGCAGCCGGCCGCCGGGGGACAGGGGGACCGGGGAGCTGGTTTTT	CASSRPPGDRGTGELVF
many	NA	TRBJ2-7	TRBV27	TGTGCCAGCAGTTTTAGGGGGGCGCTTGGCGAGCAGTACTTC	CASSFRGALGEQYF
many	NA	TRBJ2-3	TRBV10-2	TGCGCCAGCAGTGAAACCTATACGCAGTATTTT	CASSETYTQYF
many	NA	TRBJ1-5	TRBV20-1	TGCAGTGCACCTCAGGGGATGTCGGGTCAGCCCCAGCATTTT	CSAPQGMSGQPQHF
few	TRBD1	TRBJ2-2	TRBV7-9	TGTGCCAGCAGCTTAAGTACAGGGGGTTCCGGGGAGCTGTTTTTT	CASSLSTGGSGELFF
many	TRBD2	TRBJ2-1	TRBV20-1	TGCAGTGCTAGATCCAGTGGAGCGGGAGTCTTTAATGAGCAGTTCTTC	CSARSSGAGVFNEQFF
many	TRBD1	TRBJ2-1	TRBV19	TGTGCCAGTAGCCCTACAGGGGGACGCTCCTACAATGAGCAGTTCTTC	CASSPTGGRSYNEQFF
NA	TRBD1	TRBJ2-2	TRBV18	TGTGCCAGCTCACTACAGGGGTACACCGGGGAGCTGTTTTTT	CASSLQGYTGELFF
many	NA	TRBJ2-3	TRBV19	TGTGCCAGTAGTGCCGGGACTACAGGGGATACGCAGTATTTT	CASSAGTTGDTQYF
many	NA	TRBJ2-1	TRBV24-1	TGTGCCACCAGTGAAAGCGGCCGCCTCTACAATGAGCAGTTCTTC	CATSESGRLYNEQFF
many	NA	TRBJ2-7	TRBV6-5	TGTGCCAGCAGTCCCACCCTCGGAGGCAACTACGAGCAGTACTTC	CASSPTLGGNYEQYF
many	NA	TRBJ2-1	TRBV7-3	TGTGCCAGCAGCTTACACGAGCGGTATCGGCAGGGTCCCGACAATGAGCAGTTCTTC	CASSLHERYRQGPDNEQFF
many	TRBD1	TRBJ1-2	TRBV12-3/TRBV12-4	TGTGCCAGCAGTACCTGGGGAGGGGGCACCTATGGCTACACCTTC	CASSTWGGGTYGYTF
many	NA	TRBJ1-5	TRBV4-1	TGCGCCAGCAGCCAAGGAGGGCCGGATTTCAATCAGCCCCAGCATTTT	CASSQGGPDFNQPQHF
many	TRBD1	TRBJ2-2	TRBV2	TGTGCCAGCAGTCCGGACAGGGGGCAAATCGGGGAGCTGTTTTTT	CASSPDRGQIGELFF
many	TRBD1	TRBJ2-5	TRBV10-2	TGCGCCAGCAGCAGGGGGCTTGGGGAGACCCAGTACTTC	CASSRGLGETQYF
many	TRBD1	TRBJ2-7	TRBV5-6	TGTGCCAGCAGCTTGGAAGGGACAGGGGCCTACGAGCAGTACTTC	CASSLEGTGAYEQYF
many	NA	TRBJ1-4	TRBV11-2	TGTGCCAGCAGCTACACGACCCCTAACCGGGAAAAACTGTTTTTT	CASSYTTPNREKLFF
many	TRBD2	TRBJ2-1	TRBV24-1	TGTGCCACCAGTGATTCAAGGGGACTAGCGAGATCCTACAATGAGCAGTTCTTC	CATSDSRGLARSYNEQFF
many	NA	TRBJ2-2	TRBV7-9	TGTGCCAGCAGAAATGACAGGGAGGCCGGGGAGCTGTTTTTT	CASRNDREAGELFF
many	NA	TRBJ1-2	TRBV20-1	TGCAGTGCTTGGGACCCTTGGGGCGGCTACACCTTC	CSAWDPWGGYTF
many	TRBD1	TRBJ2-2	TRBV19	TGTGCCAGTAAATTTGTGGACAGGGTTACCGGGGAGCTGTTTTTT	CASKFVDRVTGELFF
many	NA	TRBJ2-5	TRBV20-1	TGCAGTGCTACAAGTGCGGTGACAGTAGGGGGAAGGGAGACCCAGTACTTC	CSATSAVTVGGRETQYF
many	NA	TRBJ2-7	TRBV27	TGTGCCAGCAGTTCCTTACAGGTCGGCGAGCAGTACTTC	CASSSLQVGEQYF
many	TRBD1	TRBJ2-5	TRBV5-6	TGTGCCAGCAGCTACTGGGGACAGGGAGGGAACCAAGAGACCCAGTACTTC	CASSYWGQGGNQETQYF
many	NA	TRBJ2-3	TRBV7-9	TGTGCCAGCAGCTTAGCATTAGCGGACACAGATACGCAGTATTTT	CASSLALADTDTQYF
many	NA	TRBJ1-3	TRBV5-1	TGCGCCAGCAGCTTCGGGGAGGCGGGAAACACCATATATTTT	CASSFGEAGNTIYF
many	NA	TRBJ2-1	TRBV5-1	TGCGCCAGCAGCTTGGCCCCGGGATTCCAGGGTAAGAGTAATGAGCAGTTCTTC	CASSLAPGFQGKSNEQFF